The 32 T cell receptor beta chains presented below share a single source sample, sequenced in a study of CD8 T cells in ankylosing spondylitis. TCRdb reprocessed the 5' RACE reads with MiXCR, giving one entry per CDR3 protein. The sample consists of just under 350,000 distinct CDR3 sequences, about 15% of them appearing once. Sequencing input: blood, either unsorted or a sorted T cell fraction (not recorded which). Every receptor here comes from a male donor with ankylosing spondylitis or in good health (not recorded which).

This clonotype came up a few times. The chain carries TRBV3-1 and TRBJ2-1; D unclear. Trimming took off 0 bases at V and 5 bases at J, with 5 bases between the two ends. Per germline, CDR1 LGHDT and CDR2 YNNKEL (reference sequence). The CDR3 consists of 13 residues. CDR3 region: CASSQDENNEQFF. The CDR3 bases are TGTGCCAGCAGCCAAGACGAAAACAATGAGCAGTTCTTC.

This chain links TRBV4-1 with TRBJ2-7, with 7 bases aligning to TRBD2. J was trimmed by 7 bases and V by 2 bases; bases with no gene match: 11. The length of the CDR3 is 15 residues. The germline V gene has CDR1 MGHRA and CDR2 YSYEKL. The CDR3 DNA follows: TGCGCCAGCAGCCAATCCTCAGCGGGATCGTGGGAGCAGTACTTC. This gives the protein CASSQSSAGSWEQYF.

As DNA, the CDR3 is TGTGCCAGCAGTGCCCCGGGACTAGCGGGGGGGCTCGGTACGCAGTATTTT. This sequence encodes CASSAPGLAGGLGTQYF. The chain links TRBV25-1 to TRBJ2-3; 16 positions match TRBD2. The V gene's germline CDR1 is MGHDK and CDR2 SYGVNS. With V trimmed by 4 bases and J by 8 bases, 9 bases remained unmatched. This CDR3 has 17 amino acids.

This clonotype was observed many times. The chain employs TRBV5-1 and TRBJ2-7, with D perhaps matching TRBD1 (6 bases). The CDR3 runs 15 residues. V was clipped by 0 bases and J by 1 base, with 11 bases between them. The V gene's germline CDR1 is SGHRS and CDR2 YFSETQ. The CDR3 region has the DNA TGCGCCAGCAGCTTGGTGGGGGCGGATTCCTACGAGCAGTACTTC. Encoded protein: CASSLVGADSYEQYF.

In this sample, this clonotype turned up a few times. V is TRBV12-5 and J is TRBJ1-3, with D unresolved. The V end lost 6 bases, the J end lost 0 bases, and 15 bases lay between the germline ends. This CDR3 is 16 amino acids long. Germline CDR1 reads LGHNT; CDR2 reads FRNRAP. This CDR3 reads CASGPYGKLSGNTIYF. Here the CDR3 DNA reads TGTGCTAGTGGACCCTACGGCAAACTCTCTGGAAACACCATATATTTT.

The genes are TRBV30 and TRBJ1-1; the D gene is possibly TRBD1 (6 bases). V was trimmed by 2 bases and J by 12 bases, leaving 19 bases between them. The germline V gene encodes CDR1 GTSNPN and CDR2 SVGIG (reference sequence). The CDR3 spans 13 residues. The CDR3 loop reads CAWSLQGTGVTFF. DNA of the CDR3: TGTGCCTGGAGTCTACAGGGCACGGGTGTCACTTTCTTT.

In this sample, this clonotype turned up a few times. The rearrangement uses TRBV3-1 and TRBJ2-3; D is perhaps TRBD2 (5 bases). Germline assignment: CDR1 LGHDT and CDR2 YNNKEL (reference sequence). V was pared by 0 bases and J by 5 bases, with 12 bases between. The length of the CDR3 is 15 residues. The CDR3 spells CASSQEYVGGDTQYF. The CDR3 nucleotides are TGTGCCAGCAGCCAAGAATACGTCGGAGGAGATACGCAGTATTTT.

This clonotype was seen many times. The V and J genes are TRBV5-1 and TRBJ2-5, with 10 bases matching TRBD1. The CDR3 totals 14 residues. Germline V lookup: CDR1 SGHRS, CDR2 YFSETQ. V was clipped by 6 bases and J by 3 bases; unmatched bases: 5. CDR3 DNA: TGCGCCAGCACCGGGACAGGGGATAAAGAGACCCAGTACTTC. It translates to CASTGTGDKETQYF.

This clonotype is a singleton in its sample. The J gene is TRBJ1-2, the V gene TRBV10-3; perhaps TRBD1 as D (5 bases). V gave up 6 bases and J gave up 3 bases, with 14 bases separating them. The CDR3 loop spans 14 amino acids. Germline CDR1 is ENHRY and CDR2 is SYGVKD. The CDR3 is CAIRASDTDYGYTF. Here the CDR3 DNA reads TGTGCCATCAGGGCGTCGGACACCGACTATGGCTACACCTTC.

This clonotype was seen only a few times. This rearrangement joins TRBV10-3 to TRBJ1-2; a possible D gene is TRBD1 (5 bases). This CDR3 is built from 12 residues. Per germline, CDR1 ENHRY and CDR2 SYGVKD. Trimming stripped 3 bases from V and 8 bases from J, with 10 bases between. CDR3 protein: CAISELGVGYTF. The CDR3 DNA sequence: TGTGCCATCAGTGAATTGGGGGTCGGCTACACCTTC.

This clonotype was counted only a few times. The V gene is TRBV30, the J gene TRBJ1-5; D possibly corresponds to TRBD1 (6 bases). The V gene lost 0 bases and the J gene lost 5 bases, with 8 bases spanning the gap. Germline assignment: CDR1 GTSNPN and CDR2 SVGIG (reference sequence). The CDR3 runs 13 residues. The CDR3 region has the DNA TGTGCCTGGAGTGTAAAGGGGGATCAGCCCCAGCATTTT. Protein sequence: CAWSVKGDQPQHF.

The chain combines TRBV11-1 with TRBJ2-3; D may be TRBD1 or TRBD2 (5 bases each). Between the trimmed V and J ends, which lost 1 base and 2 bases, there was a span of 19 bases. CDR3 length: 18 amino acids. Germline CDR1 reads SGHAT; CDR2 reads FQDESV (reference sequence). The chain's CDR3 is CASSLDTGPRGDTDTQYF. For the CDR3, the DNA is TGTGCCAGCAGCTTAGATACCGGGCCGAGGGGAGACACAGATACGCAGTATTTT.

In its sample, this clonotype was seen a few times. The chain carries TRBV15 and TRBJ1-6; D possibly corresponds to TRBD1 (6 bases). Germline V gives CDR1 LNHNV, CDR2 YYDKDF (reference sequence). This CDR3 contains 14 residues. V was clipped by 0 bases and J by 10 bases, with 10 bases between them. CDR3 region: CATSREGRGSPLHF. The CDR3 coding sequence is TGTGCCACCAGCAGAGAGGGCAGGGGATCACCCCTCCACTTT.

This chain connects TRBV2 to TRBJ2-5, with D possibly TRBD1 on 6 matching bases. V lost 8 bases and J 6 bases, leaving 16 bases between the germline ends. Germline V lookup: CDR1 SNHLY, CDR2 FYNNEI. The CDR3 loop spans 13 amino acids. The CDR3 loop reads CASSQGPRKTQYF. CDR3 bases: TGTGCCAGCTCGCAGGGGCCGAGGAAGACCCAGTACTTC.

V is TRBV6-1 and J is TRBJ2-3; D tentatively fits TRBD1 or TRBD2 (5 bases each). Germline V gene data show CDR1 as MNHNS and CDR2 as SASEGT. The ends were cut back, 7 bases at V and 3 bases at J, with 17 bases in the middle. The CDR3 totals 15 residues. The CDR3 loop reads CASNRVGWGTDTQYF. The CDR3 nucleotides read TGTGCCAGCAATCGAGTGGGCTGGGGGACAGATACGCAGTATTTT.

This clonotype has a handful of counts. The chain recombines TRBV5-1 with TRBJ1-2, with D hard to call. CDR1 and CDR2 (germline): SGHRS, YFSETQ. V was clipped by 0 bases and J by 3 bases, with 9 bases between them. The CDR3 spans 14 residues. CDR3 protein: CASSLAHGDYGYTF. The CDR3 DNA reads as TGCGCCAGCAGCTTGGCTCACGGTGACTATGGCTACACCTTC. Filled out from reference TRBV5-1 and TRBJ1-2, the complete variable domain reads KAGVTQTPRYLIKTRGQQVTLSCSPISGHRSVSWYQQTPGQGLQFLFEYFSETQRNKGNFPGRFSGRQFSNSRSEMNVSTLELGDSALYLCASSLAHGDYGYTFGSGTRLTVV.

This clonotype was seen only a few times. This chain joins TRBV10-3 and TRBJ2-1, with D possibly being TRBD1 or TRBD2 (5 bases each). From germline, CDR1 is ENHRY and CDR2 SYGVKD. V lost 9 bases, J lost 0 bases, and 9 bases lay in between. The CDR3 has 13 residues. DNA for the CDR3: TGTGCCATACGGGGCAGCTCCTACAATGAGCAGTTCTTC. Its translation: CAIRGSSYNEQFF.

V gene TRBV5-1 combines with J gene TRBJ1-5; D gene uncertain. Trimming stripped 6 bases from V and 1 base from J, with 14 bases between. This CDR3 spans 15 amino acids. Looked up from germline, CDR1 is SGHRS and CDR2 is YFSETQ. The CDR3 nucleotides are TGCGCCAGCAAGGAATCCTGGGCGAGCAATCAGCCCCAGCATTTT. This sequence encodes CASKESWASNQPQHF.

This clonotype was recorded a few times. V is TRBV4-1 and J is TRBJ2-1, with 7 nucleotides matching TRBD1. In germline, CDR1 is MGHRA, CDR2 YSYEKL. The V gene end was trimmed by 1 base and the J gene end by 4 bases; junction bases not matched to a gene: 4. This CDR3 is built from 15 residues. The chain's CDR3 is CASSQGPGQYNEQFF. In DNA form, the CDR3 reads TGCGCCAGCAGCCAAGGGCCGGGACAGTACAATGAGCAGTTCTTC.

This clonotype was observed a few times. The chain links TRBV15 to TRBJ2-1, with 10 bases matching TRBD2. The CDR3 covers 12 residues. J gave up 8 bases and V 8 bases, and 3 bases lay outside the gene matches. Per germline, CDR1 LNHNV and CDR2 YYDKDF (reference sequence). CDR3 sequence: CATASGRYEQFF. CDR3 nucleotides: TGTGCCACCGCTAGCGGGAGATATGAGCAGTTCTTC.

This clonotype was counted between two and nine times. The CDR3 sequence is CASSLEGSYTF. For the CDR3, the DNA is TGTGCCAGCAGTTTGGAGGGATCCTACACCTTC. The rearrangement joins TRBV12-3 or TRBV12-4 to TRBJ1-2; D gene unclear. This CDR3 spans 11 amino acids. Trimming pared 3 bases from V and 10 bases from J, leaving 9 bases between.

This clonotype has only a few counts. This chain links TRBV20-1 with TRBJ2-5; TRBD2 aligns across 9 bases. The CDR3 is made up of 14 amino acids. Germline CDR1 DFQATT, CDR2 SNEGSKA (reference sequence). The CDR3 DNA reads TGCAGCTGCCTCGGATTAGCGGGGGTAGAGACCCAGTACTTC. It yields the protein CSCLGLAGVETQYF.

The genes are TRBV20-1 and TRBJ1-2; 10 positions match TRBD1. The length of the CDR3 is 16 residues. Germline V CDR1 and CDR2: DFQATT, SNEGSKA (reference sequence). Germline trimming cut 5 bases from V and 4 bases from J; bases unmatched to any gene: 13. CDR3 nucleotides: TGCAGTGCTCCCCGAAAAGGACAGGGGGTGTTCTATGGCTACACCTTC. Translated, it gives CSAPRKGQGVFYGYTF.

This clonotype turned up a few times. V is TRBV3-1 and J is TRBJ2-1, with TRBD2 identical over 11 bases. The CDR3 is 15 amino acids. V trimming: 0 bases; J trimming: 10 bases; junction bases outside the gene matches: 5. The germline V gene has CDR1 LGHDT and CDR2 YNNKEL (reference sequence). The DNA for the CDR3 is TGTGCCAGCAGCCAAGAACTAGCGGGAGCCTGGGAGCAGTTCTTC. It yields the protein CASSQELAGAWEQFF.

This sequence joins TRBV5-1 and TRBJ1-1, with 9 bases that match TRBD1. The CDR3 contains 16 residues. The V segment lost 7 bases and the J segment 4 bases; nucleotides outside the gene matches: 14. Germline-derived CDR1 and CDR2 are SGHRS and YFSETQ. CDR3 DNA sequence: TGCGCCAGCGCAACCGGGACAGGGTATTACTCCACTGAAGCTTTCTTT. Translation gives CASATGTGYYSTEAFF.

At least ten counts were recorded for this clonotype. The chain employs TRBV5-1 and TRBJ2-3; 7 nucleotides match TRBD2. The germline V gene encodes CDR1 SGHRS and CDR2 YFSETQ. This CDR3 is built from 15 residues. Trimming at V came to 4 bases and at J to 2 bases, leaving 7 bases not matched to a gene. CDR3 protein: CASSPGRRATDTQYF. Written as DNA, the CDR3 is TGCGCCAGCAGCCCCGGGAGGAGAGCCACAGATACGCAGTATTTT.

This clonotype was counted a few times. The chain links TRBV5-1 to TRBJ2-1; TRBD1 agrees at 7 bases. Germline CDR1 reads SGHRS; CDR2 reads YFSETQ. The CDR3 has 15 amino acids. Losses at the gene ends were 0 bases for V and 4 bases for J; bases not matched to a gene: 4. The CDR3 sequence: CASSLGGQLYNEQFF. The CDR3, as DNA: TGCGCCAGCAGCTTGGGGGGACAGCTTTACAATGAGCAGTTCTTC.

For the CDR3, the DNA is TGCGCCAGCAGCAAGGGGATCTCTGGGGCCAACGTCCTGACTTTC. This gives the protein CASSKGISGANVLTF. The J gene is TRBJ2-6, the V gene TRBV5-1, with a weak D call TRBD1 (5 bases). With 4 bases removed from V and 0 bases from J, the gap between germline ends came to 8 bases. This CDR3 has 15 amino acids. Germline V gives CDR1 SGHRS, CDR2 YFSETQ.

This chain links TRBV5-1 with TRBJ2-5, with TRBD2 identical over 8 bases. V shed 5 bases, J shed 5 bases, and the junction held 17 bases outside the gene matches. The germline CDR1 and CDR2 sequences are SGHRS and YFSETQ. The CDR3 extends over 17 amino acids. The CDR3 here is CASSKSGSASPGETQYF. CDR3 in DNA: TGCGCCAGCAGTAAAAGCGGGAGTGCGTCCCCCGGGGAGACCCAGTACTTC.

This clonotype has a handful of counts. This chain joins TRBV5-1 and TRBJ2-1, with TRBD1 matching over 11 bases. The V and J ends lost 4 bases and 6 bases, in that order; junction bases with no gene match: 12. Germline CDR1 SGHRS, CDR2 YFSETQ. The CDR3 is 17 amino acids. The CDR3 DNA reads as TGCGCCAGCAGCGCAGGAAGAGGACAGGGGGCCGGCAATGAGCAGTTCTTC. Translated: CASSAGRGQGAGNEQFF.

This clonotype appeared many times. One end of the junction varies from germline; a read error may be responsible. The CDR3 sequence is CASSPDRGREKLFF. The CDR3 region has the DNA TGTGCCAGCTCACCTGACAGGGGGCGCGAAAAACTGTTTTTT. This chain joins TRBV5-1 and TRBJ1-4; the match to TRBD1 covers 10 bases. Germline-derived CDR1 and CDR2 are SGHRS and YFSETQ. The CDR3 runs 14 residues.

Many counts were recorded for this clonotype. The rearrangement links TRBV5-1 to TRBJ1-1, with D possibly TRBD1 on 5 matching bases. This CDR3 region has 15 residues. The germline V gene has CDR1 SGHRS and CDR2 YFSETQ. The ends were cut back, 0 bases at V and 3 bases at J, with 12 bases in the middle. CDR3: CASSLDAGRDTEAFF. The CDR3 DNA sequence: TGCGCCAGCAGCTTGGACGCAGGGCGGGACACTGAAGCTTTCTTT.